This T cell receptor (beta chain) emerged from a study of T cells in Graves' hyperthyroidism and ophthalmopathy. Authors of the study amplified TCR beta CDR3 regions from RNA transcripts. Initially, a first-round RT-PCR of the TCR CDR3 employed the HTBI primer set. TCRdb re-analysed the multiplex PCR reads in MiXCR, keeping a single row per CDR3 protein. Of 300,000 to 400,000 distinct CDR3 sequences listed, roughly a fifth are singletons. Deletions cut 5 bases from V and 0 bases from J, with 14 bases between. Germline CDR1 is GTSNPN and CDR2 is SVGIG (reference sequence). CDR3 length equals 15 residues. This clonotype was observed at least ten times.

The J gene is TRBJ2-1, the V gene TRBV30; D may be TRBD2 (6 bases). The receptor was derived from a woman aged 45-60 years with Graves' hyperthyroidism. The sample was blood. CDR3 sequence: CAWGMGRSSYNEQFF. In DNA, the CDR3 is TGTGCCTGGGGGATGGGGAGGAGCTCCTACAATGAGCAGTTCTTC.